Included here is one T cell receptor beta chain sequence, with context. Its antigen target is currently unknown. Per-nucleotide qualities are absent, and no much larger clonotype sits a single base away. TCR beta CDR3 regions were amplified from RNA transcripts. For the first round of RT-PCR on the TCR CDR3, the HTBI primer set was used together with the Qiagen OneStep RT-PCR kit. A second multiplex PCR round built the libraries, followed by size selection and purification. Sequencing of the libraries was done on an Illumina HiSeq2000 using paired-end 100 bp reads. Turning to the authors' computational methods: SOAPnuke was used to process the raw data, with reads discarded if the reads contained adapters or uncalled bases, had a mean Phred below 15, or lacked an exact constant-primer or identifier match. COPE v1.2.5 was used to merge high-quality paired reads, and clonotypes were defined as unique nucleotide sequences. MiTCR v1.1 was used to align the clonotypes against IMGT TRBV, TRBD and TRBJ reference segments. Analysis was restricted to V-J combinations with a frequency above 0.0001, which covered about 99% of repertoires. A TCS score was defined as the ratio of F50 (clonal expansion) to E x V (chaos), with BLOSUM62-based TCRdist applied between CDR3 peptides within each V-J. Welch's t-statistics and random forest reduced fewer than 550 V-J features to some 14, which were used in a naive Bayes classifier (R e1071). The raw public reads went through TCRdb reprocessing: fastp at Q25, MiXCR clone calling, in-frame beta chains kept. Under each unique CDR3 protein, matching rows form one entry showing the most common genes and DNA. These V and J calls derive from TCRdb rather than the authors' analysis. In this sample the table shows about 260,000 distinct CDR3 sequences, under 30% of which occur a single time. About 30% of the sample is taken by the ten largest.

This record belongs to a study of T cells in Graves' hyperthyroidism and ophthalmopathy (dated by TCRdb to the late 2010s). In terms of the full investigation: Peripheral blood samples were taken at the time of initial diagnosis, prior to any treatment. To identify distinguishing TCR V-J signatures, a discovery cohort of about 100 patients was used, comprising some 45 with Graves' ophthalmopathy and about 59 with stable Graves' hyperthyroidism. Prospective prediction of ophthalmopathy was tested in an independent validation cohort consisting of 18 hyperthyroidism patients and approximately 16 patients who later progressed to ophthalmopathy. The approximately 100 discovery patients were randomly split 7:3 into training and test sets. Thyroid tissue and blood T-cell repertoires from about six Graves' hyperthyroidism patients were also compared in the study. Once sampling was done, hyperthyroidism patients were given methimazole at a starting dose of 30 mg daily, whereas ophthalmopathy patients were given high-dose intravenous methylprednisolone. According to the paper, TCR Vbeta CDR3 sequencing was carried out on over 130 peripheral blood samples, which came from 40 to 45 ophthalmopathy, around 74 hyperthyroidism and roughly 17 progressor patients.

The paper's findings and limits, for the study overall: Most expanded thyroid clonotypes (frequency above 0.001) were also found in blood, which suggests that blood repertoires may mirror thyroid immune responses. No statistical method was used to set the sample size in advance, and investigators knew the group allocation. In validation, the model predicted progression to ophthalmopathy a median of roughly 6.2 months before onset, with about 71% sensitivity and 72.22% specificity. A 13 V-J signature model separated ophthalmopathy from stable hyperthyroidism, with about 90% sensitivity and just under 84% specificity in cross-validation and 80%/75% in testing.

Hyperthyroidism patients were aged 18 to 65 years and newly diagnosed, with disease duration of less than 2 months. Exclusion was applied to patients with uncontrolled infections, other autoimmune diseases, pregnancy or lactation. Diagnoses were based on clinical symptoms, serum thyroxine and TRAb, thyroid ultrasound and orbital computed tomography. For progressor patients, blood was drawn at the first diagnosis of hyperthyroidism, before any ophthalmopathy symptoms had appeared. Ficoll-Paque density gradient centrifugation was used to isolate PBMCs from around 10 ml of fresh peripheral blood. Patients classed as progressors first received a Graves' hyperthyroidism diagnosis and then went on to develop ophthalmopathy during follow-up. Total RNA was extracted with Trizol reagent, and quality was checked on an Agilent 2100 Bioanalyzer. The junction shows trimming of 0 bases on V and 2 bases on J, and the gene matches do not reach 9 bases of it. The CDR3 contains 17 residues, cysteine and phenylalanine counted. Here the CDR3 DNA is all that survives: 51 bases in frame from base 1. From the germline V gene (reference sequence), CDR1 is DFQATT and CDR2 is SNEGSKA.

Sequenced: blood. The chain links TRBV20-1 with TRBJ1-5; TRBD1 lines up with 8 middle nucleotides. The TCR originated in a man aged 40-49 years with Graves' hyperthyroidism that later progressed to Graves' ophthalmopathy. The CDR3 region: CSARDGSGGFGNQPQHF. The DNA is TGCAGTGCTAGAGATGGGTCAGGGGGCTTTGGCAATCAGCCCCAGCATTTT.